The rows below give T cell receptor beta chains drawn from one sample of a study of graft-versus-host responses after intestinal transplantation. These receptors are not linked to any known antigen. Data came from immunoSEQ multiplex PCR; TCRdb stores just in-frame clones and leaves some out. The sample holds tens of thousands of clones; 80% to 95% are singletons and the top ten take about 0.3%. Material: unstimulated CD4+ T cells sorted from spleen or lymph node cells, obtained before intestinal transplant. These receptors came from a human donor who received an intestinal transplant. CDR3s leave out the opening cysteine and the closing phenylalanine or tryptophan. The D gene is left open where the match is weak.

CDR3aa: ASTPFGGDYGYT
d_gene: -
j_gene: TRBJ1-2
v_gene: TRBV19

CDR3aa: SVLGKGRNTEAF
d_gene: -
j_gene: TRBJ1-1
v_gene: TRBV29-1

CDR3aa: ASSFEKLREEKLF
d_gene: -
j_gene: TRBJ1-4
v_gene: TRBV2

CDR3aa: ASSFSDTQY
d_gene: -
j_gene: TRBJ2-3
v_gene: TRBV27

CDR3aa: ASSYGDSPNYGYT
d_gene: TRBD1
j_gene: TRBJ1-2
v_gene: TRBV5-1

CDR3aa: ASSQDPYTVSPEQY
d_gene: -
j_gene: TRBJ2-7
v_gene: TRBV4-1

CDR3aa: ASSQSVLAGADFGTDTQY
d_gene: TRBD2
j_gene: TRBJ2-3
v_gene: TRBV23-1

CDR3aa: ASSVAPRTDEQY
d_gene: -
j_gene: TRBJ2-7
v_gene: TRBV9

CDR3aa: ASSFVGSGTEKLF
d_gene: -
j_gene: TRBJ1-4
v_gene: TRBV5-1

CDR3aa: ASSNDRSSYEQY
d_gene: -
j_gene: -
v_gene: TRBV19

CDR3aa: AISGGTGKYEQY
d_gene: TRBD1
j_gene: TRBJ2-7
v_gene: TRBV10-3

CDR3aa: ASSWTSGRAGEQY
d_gene: TRBD2
j_gene: TRBJ2-7
v_gene: TRBV5-1

CDR3aa: ASSPSGQGFPEQY
d_gene: TRBD1
j_gene: TRBJ2-7
v_gene: TRBV10-1

CDR3aa: ASSFLRDRGPSYEQY
d_gene: TRBD1
j_gene: -
v_gene: TRBV5-1

CDR3aa: ASSNGQGPKSTGELF
d_gene: TRBD1
j_gene: TRBJ2-2
v_gene: TRBV27

CDR3aa: ASSRASGRGDEQF
d_gene: TRBD2
j_gene: TRBJ2-1
v_gene: TRBV5-1

CDR3aa: ASGVGAVSNQPQH
d_gene: -
j_gene: TRBJ1-5
v_gene: TRBV5-6

CDR3aa: ASSLRGVNEKLF
d_gene: -
j_gene: TRBJ1-4
v_gene: TRBV5-4

CDR3aa: ASSVGGGRAFETQY
d_gene: TRBD2
j_gene: TRBJ2-5
v_gene: TRBV9

CDR3aa: ASSLGGLAGVETQY
d_gene: TRBD2
j_gene: TRBJ2-5
v_gene: TRBV7-9

CDR3aa: ASSSGQGHTEAF
d_gene: TRBD1
j_gene: TRBJ1-1
v_gene: TRBV7-9

CDR3aa: ASSLALRGRDTGELF
d_gene: TRBD2
j_gene: TRBJ2-2
v_gene: TRBV5-1

CDR3aa: ASSVGPYGYT
d_gene: -
j_gene: TRBJ1-2
v_gene: TRBV9

CDR3aa: ASSSPGQGSYEQY
d_gene: TRBD1
j_gene: TRBJ2-7
v_gene: TRBV28

CDR3aa: ASSLGTSGRAREQY
d_gene: TRBD2
j_gene: -
v_gene: TRBV7-9

CDR3aa: ASSSFRDGLYQETQY
d_gene: -
j_gene: TRBJ2-5
v_gene: TRBV5-1

CDR3aa: ASSSPRQNHYGYT
d_gene: -
j_gene: TRBJ1-2
v_gene: TRBV19

CDR3aa: ASSFTLSRGTGELF
d_gene: -
j_gene: TRBJ2-2
v_gene: TRBV11-3

CDR3aa: ASSFGTSGRYEQY
d_gene: TRBD2
j_gene: TRBJ2-7
v_gene: TRBV5-4

CDR3aa: ASSNRGPDTQY
d_gene: -
j_gene: TRBJ2-3
v_gene: TRBV21-1

CDR3aa: SIGLETQY
d_gene: -
j_gene: TRBJ2-5
v_gene: TRBV29-1

CDR3aa: ATSRLTSGSIDEQF
d_gene: TRBD2
j_gene: TRBJ2-1
v_gene: TRBV15

CDR3aa: AGQGAGYEQY
d_gene: TRBD1
j_gene: TRBJ2-7
v_gene: TRBV2

CDR3aa: ASSLFRESYNEQF
d_gene: -
j_gene: TRBJ2-1
v_gene: TRBV7-3

CDR3aa: AWSPRQGRREGPSYNEQF
d_gene: TRBD2
j_gene: TRBJ2-1
v_gene: TRBV30

CDR3aa: SVERQGTDTQY
d_gene: -
j_gene: TRBJ2-3
v_gene: TRBV29-1

CDR3aa: ASSFGRGAIEQY
d_gene: -
j_gene: TRBJ2-7
v_gene: TRBV11-2

CDR3aa: ASSIQGRSYEQY
d_gene: -
j_gene: TRBJ2-7
v_gene: TRBV19

CDR3aa: ASSWDRGGNQPQH
d_gene: TRBD1
j_gene: TRBJ1-5
v_gene: TRBV19

CDR3aa: AISMVGAAGANVLT
d_gene: -
j_gene: TRBJ2-6
v_gene: TRBV10-3

CDR3aa: ASSIKLADNEQF
d_gene: TRBD2
j_gene: TRBJ2-1
v_gene: TRBV7-9

CDR3aa: ASSGNTGTTYEQY
d_gene: -
j_gene: TRBJ2-7
v_gene: TRBV6-1

CDR3aa: AWSQDRRPSYEQY
d_gene: -
j_gene: TRBJ2-7
v_gene: TRBV30

CDR3aa: ASSFGARSTGELF
d_gene: -
j_gene: TRBJ2-2
v_gene: TRBV7-2

CDR3aa: ASSLDPGQKSTDTQY
d_gene: -
j_gene: TRBJ2-3
v_gene: TRBV11-3

CDR3aa: ASSPRTGEYEQY
d_gene: TRBD1
j_gene: TRBJ2-7
v_gene: TRBV6-1

CDR3aa: ASSGGHRDRAEAF
d_gene: TRBD1
j_gene: TRBJ1-1
v_gene: TRBV2

CDR3aa: AWSVLGGDTQY
d_gene: -
j_gene: TRBJ2-3
v_gene: TRBV30

CDR3aa: ASAGGAPRGYT
d_gene: TRBD1
j_gene: TRBJ1-2
v_gene: TRBV28

CDR3aa: ASSQRITGMETQY
d_gene: -
j_gene: TRBJ2-5
v_gene: TRBV27

CDR3aa: ASSSPGGYSLTDTQY
d_gene: TRBD2
j_gene: TRBJ2-3
v_gene: TRBV7-9

CDR3aa: ASSRGGRSNQPQH
d_gene: -
j_gene: TRBJ1-5
v_gene: TRBV2

CDR3aa: ASSTDRSQNIQY
d_gene: -
j_gene: TRBJ2-4
v_gene: TRBV7-9

CDR3aa: ASSGAGVSDTQY
d_gene: -
j_gene: TRBJ2-3
v_gene: TRBV19